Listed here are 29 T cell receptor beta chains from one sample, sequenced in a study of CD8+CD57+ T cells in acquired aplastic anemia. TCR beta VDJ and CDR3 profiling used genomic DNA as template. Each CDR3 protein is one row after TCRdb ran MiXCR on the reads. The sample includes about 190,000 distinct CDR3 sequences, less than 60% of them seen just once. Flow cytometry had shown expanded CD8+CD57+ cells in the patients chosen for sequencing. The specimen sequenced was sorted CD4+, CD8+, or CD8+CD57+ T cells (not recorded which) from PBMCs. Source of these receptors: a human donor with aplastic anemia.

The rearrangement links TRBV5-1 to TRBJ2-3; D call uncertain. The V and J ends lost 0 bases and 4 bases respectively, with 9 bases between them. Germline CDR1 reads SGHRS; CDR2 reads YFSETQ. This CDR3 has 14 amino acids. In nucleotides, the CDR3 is TGCGCCAGCAGCTTGGCTCCGGGCGCAGATACGCAGTATTTT. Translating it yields CASSLAPGADTQYF.

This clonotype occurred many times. This CDR3 reads CASSPRGSGSRETQYF. In DNA, the CDR3 is TGTGCCAGCAGTCCCCGTGGGAGCGGGAGTCGAGAGACCCAGTACTTC. The rearrangement joins TRBV12-3 or TRBV12-4 to TRBJ2-5; 8 bases fit TRBD2. The CDR3 runs to 16 residues. With V trimmed by 5 bases and J by 4 bases, 12 bases remained unmatched.

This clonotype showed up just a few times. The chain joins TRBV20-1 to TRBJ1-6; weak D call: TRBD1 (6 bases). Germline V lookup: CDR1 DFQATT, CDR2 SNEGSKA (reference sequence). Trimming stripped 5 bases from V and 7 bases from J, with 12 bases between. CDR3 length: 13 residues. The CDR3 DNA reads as TGCAGTGCTGTACAGGGTACGAATTCACCCCTCCACTTT. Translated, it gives CSAVQGTNSPLHF.

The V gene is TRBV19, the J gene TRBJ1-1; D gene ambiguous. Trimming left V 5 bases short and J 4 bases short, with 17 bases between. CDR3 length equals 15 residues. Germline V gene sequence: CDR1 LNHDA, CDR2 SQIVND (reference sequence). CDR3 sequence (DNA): TGTGCCAGTAGTGCGACCTGGTTGGGAGGCACTGAAGCTTTCTTT. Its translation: CASSATWLGGTEAFF.

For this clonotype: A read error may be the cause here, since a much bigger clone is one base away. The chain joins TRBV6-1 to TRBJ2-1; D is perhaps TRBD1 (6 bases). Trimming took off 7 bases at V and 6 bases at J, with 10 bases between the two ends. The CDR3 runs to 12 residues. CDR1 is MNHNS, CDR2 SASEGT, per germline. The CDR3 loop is CASTRGRNEQFF. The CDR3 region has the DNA TGTGCCAGCACCAGGGGTCGCAATGAGCAGTTCTTC.

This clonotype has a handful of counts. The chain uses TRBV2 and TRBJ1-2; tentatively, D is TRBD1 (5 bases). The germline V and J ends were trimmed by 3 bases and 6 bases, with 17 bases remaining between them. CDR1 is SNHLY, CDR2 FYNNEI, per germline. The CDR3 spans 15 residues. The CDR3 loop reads CASSESIGAGHGYTF. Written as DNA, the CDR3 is TGTGCCAGCAGTGAGTCGATAGGGGCAGGACATGGCTACACCTTC.

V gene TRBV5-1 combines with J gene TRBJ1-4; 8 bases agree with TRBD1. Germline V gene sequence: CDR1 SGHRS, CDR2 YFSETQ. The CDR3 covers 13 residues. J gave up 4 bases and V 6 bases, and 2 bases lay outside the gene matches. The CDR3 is CASKQGDNEKLFF. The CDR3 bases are TGCGCCAGCAAACAGGGGGATAATGAAAAACTGTTTTTT.

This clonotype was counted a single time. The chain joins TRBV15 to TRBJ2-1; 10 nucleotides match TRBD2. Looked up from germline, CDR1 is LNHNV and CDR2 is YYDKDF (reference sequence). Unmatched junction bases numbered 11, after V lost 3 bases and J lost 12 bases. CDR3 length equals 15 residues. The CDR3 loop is CATSSQGLASYRQFF. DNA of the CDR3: TGTGCCACCAGCAGCCAGGGACTAGCGTCTTACCGGCAGTTCTTC.

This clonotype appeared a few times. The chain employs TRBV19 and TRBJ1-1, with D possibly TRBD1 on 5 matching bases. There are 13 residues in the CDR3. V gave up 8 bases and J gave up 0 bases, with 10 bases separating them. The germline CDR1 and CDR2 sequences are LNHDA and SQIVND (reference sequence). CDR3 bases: TGTGCCAGTCAAGGACATATGAACACTGAAGCTTTCTTT. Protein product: CASQGHMNTEAFF.

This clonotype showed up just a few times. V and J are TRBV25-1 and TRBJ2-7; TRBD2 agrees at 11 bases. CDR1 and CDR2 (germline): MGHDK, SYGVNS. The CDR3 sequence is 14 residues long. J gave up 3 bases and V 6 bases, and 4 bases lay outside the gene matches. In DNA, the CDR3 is TGTGCCAGCAGCACCGGGACTAGCGGCTACGAGCAGTACTTC. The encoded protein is CASSTGTSGYEQYF.

The CDR3 protein is CASNDSPGGQFF. The CDR3 region has the DNA TGTGCCAGTAATGACAGCCCCGGAGGGCAGTTCTTC. The chain combines TRBV19 with TRBJ2-1, with D perhaps TRBD1 or TRBD2 (5 bases each). CDR1 and CDR2 from the germline V gene are LNHDA and SQIVND (reference sequence). Trimming cost V 7 bases and J 12 bases, with 16 bases left between them. There are 12 residues in the CDR3.

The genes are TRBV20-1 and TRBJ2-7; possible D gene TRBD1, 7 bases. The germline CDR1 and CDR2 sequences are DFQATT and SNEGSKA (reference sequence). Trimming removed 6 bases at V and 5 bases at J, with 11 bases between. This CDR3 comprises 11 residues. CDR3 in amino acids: CSARGAHEQYF. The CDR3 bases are TGCAGTGCCAGGGGGGCCCACGAGCAGTACTTC.

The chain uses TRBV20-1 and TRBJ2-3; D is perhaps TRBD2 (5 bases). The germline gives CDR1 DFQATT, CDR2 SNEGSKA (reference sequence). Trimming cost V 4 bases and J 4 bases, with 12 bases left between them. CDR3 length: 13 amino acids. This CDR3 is CSAILGGADTQYF. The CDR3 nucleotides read TGCAGTGCTATCCTCGGAGGAGCAGATACGCAGTATTTT.

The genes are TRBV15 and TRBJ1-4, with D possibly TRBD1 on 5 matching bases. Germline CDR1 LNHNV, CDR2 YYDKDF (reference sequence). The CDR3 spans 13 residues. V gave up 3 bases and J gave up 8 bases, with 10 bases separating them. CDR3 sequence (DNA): TGTGCCACCAGCAGGAGACAGACGGAAAAACTGTTTTTT. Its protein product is CATSRRQTEKLFF.

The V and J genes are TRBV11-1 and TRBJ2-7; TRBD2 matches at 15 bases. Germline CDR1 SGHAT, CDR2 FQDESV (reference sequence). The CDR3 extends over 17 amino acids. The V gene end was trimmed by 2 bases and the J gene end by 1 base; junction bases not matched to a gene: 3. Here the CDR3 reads CASSLRGTSGRSYEQYF. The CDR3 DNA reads TGTGCCAGCAGCTTAAGAGGGACTAGCGGGAGGTCCTACGAGCAGTACTTC.

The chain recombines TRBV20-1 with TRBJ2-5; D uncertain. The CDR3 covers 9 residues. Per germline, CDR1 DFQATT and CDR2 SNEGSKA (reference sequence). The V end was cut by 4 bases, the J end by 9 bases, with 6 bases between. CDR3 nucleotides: TGCAGTGCTACCCCGGCCCAGTACTTC. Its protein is CSATPAQYF.

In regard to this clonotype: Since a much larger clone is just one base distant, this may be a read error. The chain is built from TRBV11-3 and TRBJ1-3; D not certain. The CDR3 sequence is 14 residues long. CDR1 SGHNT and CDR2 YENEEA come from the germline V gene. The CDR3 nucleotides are TGTGCCAGCAGCTTAGTCGTCTCTGGAAGCACCATATATTTT. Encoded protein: CASSLVVSGSTIYF.

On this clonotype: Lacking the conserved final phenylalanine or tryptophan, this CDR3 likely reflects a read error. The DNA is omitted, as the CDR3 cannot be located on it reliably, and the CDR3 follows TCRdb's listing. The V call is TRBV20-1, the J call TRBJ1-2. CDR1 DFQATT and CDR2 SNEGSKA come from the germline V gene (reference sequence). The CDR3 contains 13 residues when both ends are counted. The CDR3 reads CSAREGLDYGYAS.

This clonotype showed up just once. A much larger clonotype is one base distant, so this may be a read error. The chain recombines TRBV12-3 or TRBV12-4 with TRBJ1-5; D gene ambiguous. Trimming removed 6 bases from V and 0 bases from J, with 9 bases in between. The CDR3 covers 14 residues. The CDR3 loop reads CASSLPASNQPQHF. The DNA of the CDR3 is TGTGCCAGCAGCCTCCCGGCTAGCAATCAGCCCCAGCATTTT.

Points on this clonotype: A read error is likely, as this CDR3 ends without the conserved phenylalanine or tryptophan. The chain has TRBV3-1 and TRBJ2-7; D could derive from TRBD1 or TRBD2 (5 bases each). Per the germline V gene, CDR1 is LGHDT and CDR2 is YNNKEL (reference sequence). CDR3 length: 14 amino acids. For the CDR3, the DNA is TGCGCCAGCAGCCAAGAGGGACGGATCTACGAGCAGTACCTC. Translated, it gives CASSQEGRIYEQYL.

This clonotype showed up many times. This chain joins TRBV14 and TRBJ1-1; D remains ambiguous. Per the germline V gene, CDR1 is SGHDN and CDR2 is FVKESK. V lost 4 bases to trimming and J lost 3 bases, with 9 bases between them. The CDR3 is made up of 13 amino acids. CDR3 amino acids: CASSLNWDTEAFF. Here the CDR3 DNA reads TGTGCCAGCAGCCTAAATTGGGACACTGAAGCTTTCTTT.

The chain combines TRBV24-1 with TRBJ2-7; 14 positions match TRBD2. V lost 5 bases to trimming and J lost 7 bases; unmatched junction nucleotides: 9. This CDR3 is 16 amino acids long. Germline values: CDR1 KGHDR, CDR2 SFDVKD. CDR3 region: CATSAPGTSGSLEQYF. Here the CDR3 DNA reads TGTGCCACCAGTGCCCCCGGGACTAGCGGGAGTCTGGAGCAGTACTTC.

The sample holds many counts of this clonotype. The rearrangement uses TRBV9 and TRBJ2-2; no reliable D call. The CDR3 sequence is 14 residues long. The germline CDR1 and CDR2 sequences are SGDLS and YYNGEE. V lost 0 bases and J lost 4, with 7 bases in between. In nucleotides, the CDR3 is TGTGCCAGCAGCGTAGCATCGGGCACCGGGGAGCTGTTTTTT. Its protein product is CASSVASGTGELFF.

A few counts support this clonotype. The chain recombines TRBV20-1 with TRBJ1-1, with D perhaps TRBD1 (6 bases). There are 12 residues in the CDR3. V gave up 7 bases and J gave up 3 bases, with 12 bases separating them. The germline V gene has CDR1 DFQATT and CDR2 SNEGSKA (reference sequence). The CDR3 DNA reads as TGCAGTGTCGAAGCAGGGGACACTGAAGCTTTCTTT. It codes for CSVEAGDTEAFF.

CDR3 region: CASSSSGGPYTDTQYF. The CDR3 region has the DNA TGTGCCAGCAGTTCGTCAGGGGGCCCTTACACAGATACGCAGTATTTT. The chain links TRBV28 to TRBJ2-3, with 8 bases fitting TRBD1. CDR1 MDHEN and CDR2 SYDVKM come from the germline V gene. The CDR3 consists of 16 residues. The J segment lost 2 bases and the V segment lost 4 bases, leaving 8 bases of the junction unmatched.

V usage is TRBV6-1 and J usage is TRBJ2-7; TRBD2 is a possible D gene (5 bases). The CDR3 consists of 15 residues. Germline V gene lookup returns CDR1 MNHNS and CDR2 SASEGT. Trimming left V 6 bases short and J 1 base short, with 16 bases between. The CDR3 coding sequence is TGTGCCAGCAGCGTCAAAGCGGAGCCTTCCTACGAGCAGTACTTC. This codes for CASSVKAEPSYEQYF.

CDR3 nucleotide sequence: TGTGCCAGCTCACCCGGACAAATTAACTATGGCTACACCTTC. Its protein is CASSPGQINYGYTF. J is TRBJ1-2 and V is TRBV18, with D possibly matching TRBD1 (5 bases). Trimming stripped 3 bases from V and 1 base from J, with 9 bases between. The CDR3 is made up of 14 amino acids. The germline gives CDR1 KGHSH, CDR2 LQKENI.

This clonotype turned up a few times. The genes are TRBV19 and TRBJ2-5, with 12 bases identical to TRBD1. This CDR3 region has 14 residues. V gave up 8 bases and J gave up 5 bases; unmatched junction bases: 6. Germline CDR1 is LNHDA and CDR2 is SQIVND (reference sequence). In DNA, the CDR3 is TGTGCCAGTTCCGGGACAGGGGGCGCGGAGACCCAGTACTTC. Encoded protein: CASSGTGGAETQYF. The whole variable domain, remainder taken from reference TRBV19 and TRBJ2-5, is DGGITQSPKYLFRKEGQNVTLSCEQNLNHDAMYWYRQDPGQGLRLIYYSQIVNDFQKGDIAEGYSVSREKKESFPLTVTSAQKNPTAFYLCASSGTGGAETQYFGPGTRLLVL.

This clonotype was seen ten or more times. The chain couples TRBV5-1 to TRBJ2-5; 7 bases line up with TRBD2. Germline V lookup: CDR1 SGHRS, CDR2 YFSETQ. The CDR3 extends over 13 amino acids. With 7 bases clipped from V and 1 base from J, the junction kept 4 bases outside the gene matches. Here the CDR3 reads CASRAGVQETQYF. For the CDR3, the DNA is TGCGCCAGCCGGGCGGGGGTCCAAGAGACCCAGTACTTC.